This TCR beta chain stems from a study of shared clonotypes between healthy human individuals. Study-wide context: CD4 naive cells filled three plates per donor, CD4 memory three, CD8 naive two and CD8 memory one.

The study, taken as a whole, reports: The study generally estimated greater richness for naive than memory subsets.

In the study's own analysis: ImmunoSEQ only sent back junction sequences with no quality scores, so filtering was done differently. The table came from immunoSEQ multiplex PCR; TCRdb's copy has only in-frame clones and leaves some out. V and J calls and clone size follow that table, whereas D and trimming were derived from the DNA. Of over a million clones listed, around 95% are singletons. Remarks on this clone: Its antigen remains unknown.

There were only Caucasian adults among the donors, and all lived in Nashville, Tennessee. This clonotype was sampled from a man younger than 40 in good health. Sequences were obtained from naive CD4+ T cells sorted from blood. The sample's subset: CD45RA+ positively selected.

The DNA of the CDR3 is TGTGCCAGCAGCTTACTTAGGGGGCCTAAAAACATTCAGTACTTC. Residues: CASSLLRGPKNIQYF. The gene calls are TRBV7-9 and TRBJ2-4; 7 bases are a match to TRBD1. V was pared by 2 bases and J by 4 bases, with 5 bases of the junction left unmatched. Looked up from germline, CDR1 is SEHNR and CDR2 is FQNEAQ (reference sequence). There are 15 residues in the CDR3.